This T cell receptor (beta chain) was obtained from a study of T cell repertoires in ileal Crohn's disease. Background on the study: From the surgical specimen's inflamed ileum, biopsies were taken as M0.

Using immunoSEQ multiplex PCR, the repertoire was profiled, and TCRdb retains in-frame clones only, with some absent. The sample holds about 11,000 clones, about nine tenths seen once. This CDR3 comprises 12 residues. V lost 6 bases to trimming and J lost 3 bases, with 8 bases between them. Germline V gives CDR1 MNHEY, CDR2 SVGAGI. Notes on the study in general: Active smokers at surgery had more clonal expansions than non-smokers. All patients with clonality above 26.8% had endoscopic recurrence.

Concerning this clone: Its antigen remains unidentified.

The time point: inflamed ileum from the surgical specimen. Eligibility required adulthood, ileal or ileocolonic Crohn's disease and indicated ileocolonic resection. Sequencing was performed on ileal tissue. This receptor was identified in an adult with Crohn's disease. This rearrangement joins TRBV6-5 to TRBJ1-1; D is undetermined. CDR3 region: CASRGRDTEAFF. The CDR3 DNA reads TGTGCCAGCAGGGGGAGGGACACTGAAGCTTTCTTT.